Reported below is one T cell receptor (beta chain). What it recognizes is unknown. This entry belongs to a study of T-cell memory formation after mild COVID-19. As for the study in general: For the most part, TCR clusters were specific to one donor.

This CDR3 is 16 amino acids long. Whole-study results and caveats: CD4/CD8 balance held among clones contracting day 15 to 85, and later expanders leaned CD4+.

TCRalpha and TCRbeta libraries used 5'RACE with constant-segment primers and UMIs. TCRdb reprocessed the 5' RACE reads via MiXCR and lists one record per CDR3 protein. This table holds just over 300,000 distinct CDR3 sequences, 19% found once. Input material: PBMCs or a T cell subset sorted from them (not recorded which). J is TRBJ1-4 and V is TRBV12-2; TRBD1, the table's D call, lacks a check against the DNA. TRBV12-2 is shown as a pseudogene. The TCR originated in a man aged 18 to 30 who had mild COVID-19 (a few samples of this study predate the infection). Cell type and time point are not known. The CDR3 nucleotides are TGTGCAAGTCGCCTTTCGTGGACAGGGGGCATGGAAAAACTGTTTTTT. Translated: CASRLSWTGGMEKLFF.